This is a list of T cell receptor beta chains from one sample in a study of T cell changes during pregnancy in multiple sclerosis. The method was immunoSEQ multiplex PCR; TCRdb's version includes in-frame clones alone and lacks a portion of them. The data show 80,000 to 100,000 clones, about nine tenths seen once. The source material was peripheral blood, sampled after pregnancy. The receptors derive from a female donor in good health, enrolled as a control in a pregnancy study. CDR3s include the opening cysteine and the closing phenylalanine or tryptophan. Clone size appears in some rows only: once, few, many, or a class for an expanded clone.

CDR3aa,j_gene,v_gene,abundance
CAITGTAEGKLFF,TRBJ1-4,TRBV10-3,.
CASSQRGGDNHYEQYF,TRBJ2-7,TRBV4-3,.
CASSPITGGDYGYTF,TRBJ1-2,TRBV7-9,.
CASRRWTSGETQYF,TRBJ2-5,TRBV5-1,.
CASRPRGSNQPQHF,TRBJ1-5,TRBV2,.
CATGTGYYGYTF,TRBJ1-2,TRBV19,.
CASSLQAIQDTQYF,TRBJ2-3,TRBV5-5,once
CASSTKGQSTYEQYF,TRBJ2-7,TRBV19,once
CASSYGQNYGYTF,TRBJ1-2,TRBV6-5,once
CASSSGTGGNQPQHF,TRBJ1-5,TRBV7-9,.
CASSQDLSYGYTF,TRBJ1-2,TRBV14,.
CASSVEGQGAIGYTF,TRBJ1-2,TRBV9,.
CASSAGSNNSPLHF,TRBJ1-6,TRBV2,few
CASSRDRENTEAFF,TRBJ1-1,TRBV19,once
CASSPRGGVSGANVLTF,TRBJ2-6,TRBV4-3,.
CSERTGGLADTQYF,TRBJ2-3,TRBV29-1,.
CASSRYNSPLHF,TRBJ1-6,TRBV7-9,.
CASSLATGMNTEAFF,TRBJ1-1,TRBV7-2,.
CARQGASHTDTQYF,TRBJ2-3,TRBV19,.
CASSRTDRGWPHEQYF,TRBJ2-7,TRBV9,.
CASSLAGEQYF,TRBJ2-7,TRBV5-1,.
CASSLGGGALGNIQYF,TRBJ2-4,TRBV5-1,.
CASSQANNQPQHF,TRBJ1-5,TRBV18,.